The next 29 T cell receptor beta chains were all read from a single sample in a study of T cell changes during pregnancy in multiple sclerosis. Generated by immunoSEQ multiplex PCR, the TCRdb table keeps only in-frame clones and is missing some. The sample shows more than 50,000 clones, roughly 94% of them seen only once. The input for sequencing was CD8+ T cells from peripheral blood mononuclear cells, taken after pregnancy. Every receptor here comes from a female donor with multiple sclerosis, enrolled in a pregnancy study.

Here the CDR3 reads CASMGDRVPYGYTF. The CDR3 nucleotides read TGTGCCAGCATGGGGGACAGGGTCCCCTATGGCTACACCTTC. The rearrangement links TRBV2 to TRBJ1-2; 9 bases are shared with TRBD1. The CDR3 runs 14 residues. Per germline, CDR1 SNHLY and CDR2 FYNNEI. The V gene end was trimmed by 7 bases and the J gene end by 4 bases; junction bases not matched to a gene: 7.

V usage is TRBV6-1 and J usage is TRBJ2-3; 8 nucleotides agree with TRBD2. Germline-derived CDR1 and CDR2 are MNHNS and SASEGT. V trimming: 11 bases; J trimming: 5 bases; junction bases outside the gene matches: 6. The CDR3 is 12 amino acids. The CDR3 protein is CASRAGGDTQYF. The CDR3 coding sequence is TGTGCCTCGCGTGCGGGAGGAGATACGCAGTATTTT.

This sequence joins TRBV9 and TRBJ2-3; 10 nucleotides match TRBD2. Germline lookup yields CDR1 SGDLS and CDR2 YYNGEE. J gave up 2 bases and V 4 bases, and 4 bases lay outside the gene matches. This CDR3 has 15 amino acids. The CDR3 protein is CASSPGLADTDTQYF. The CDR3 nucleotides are TGTGCCAGCAGCCCCGGACTAGCGGACACAGATACGCAGTATTTT.

CDR3 in amino acids: CASSPGTGGGQYF. CDR3 DNA sequence: TGTGCCAGTAGTCCCGGGACAGGGGGCGGGCAGTACTTC. The chain employs TRBV19 and TRBJ2-7; 12 positions match TRBD1. There are 13 residues in the CDR3. Trimming at V came to 5 bases and at J to 9 bases, leaving 5 bases not matched to a gene. The germline V gene encodes CDR1 LNHDA and CDR2 SQIVND (reference sequence).

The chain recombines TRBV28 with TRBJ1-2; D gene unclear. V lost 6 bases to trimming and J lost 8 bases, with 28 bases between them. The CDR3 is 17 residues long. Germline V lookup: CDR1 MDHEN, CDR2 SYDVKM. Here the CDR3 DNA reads TGTGCCAGCAGCCATAAGATTGCGAGGGCCCCCGGAAGCGGCTACACCTTC. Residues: CASSHKIARAPGSGYTF.

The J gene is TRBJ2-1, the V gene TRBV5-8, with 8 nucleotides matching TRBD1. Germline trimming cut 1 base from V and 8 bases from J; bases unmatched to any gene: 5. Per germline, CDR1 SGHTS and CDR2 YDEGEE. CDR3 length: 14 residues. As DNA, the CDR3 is TGTGCCAGCAGCTTGTGGGACAGGACTGATGAGCAGTTCTTC. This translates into CASSLWDRTDEQFF. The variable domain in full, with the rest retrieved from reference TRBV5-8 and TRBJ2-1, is EAGVTQSPTHLIKTRGQQATLRCSPISGHTSVYWYQQALGLGLQFLLWYDEGEERNRGNFPPRFSGRQFPNYSSELNVNALELEDSALYLCASSLWDRTDEQFFGPGTRLTVL.

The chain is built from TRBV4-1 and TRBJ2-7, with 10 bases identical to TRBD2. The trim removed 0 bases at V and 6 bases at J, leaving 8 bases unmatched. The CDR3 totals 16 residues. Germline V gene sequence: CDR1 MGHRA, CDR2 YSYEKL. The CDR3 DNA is TGCGCCAGCAGCCAAGAAGGGCTAGCGGGAGTAGGCGAGCAGTACTTC. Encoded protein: CASSQEGLAGVGEQYF.

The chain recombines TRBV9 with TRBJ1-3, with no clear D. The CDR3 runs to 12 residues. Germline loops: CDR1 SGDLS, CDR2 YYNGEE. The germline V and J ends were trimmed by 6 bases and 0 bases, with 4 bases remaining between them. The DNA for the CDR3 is TGTGCCAGCAAGAGCTCTGGAAACACCATATATTTT. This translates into CASKSSGNTIYF.

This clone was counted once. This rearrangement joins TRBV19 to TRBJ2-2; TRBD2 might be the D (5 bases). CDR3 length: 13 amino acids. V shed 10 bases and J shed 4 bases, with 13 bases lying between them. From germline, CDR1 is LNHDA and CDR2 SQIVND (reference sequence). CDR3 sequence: CATLTRATGELFF. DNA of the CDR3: TGTGCCACCTTAACGAGGGCCACCGGGGAGCTGTTTTTT.

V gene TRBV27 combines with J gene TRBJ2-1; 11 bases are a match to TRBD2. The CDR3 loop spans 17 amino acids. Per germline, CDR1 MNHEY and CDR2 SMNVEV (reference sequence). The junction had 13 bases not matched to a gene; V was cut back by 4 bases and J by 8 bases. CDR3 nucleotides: TGTGCCAGCAGTTACCTTCAAACTAGCGGGAGTTTCTATGAGCAGTTCTTC. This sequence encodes CASSYLQTSGSFYEQFF.

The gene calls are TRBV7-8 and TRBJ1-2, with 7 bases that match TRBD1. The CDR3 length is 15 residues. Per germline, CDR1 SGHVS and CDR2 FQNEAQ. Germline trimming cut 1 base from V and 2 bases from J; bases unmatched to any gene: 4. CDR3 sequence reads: CASSLDRGRNYGYTF. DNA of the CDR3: TGTGCCAGCAGCTTAGATAGGGGGCGGAACTATGGCTACACCTTC. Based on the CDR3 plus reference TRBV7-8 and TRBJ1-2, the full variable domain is GAGVSQSPRYKVAKRGQDVALRCDPISGHVSLFWYQQALGQGPEFLTYFQNEAQLDKSGLPSDRFFAERPEGSVSTLKIQRTQQEDSAVYLCASSLDRGRNYGYTFGSGTRLTVV.

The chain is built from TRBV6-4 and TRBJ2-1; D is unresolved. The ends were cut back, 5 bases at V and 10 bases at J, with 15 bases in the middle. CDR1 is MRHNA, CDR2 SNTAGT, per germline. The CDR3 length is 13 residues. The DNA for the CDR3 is TGTGCCAGCAGTTCGGGTATTGGCCGGGAGCAGTTCTTC. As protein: CASSSGIGREQFF.

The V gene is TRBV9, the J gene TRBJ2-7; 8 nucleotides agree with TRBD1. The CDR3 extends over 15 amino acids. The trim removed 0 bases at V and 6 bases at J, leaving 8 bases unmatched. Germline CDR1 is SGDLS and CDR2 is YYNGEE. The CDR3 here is CASSVGTGLKLEQYF. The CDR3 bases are TGTGCCAGCAGCGTAGGGACAGGGCTCAAACTCGAGCAGTACTTC.

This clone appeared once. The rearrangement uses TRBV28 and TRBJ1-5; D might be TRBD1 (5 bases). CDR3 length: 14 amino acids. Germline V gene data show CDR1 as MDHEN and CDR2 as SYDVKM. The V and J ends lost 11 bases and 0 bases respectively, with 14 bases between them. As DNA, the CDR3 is TGTGCCGTCCGGGGGGGATATAGCAATCAGCCCCAGCATTTT. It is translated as CAVRGGYSNQPQHF.

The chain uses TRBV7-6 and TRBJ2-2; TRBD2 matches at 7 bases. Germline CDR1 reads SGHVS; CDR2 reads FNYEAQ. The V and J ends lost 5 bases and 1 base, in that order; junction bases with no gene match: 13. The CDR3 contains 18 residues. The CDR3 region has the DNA TGTGCCAGCAGCGTACGGGCGGGAGCTCATCTGAACACCGGGGAGCTGTTTTTT. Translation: CASSVRAGAHLNTGELFF.

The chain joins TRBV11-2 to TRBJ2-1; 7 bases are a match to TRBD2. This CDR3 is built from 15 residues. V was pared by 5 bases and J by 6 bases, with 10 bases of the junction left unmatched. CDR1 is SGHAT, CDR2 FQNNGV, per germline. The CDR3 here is CASSESLAGINEQFF. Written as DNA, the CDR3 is TGTGCCAGCAGCGAGTCATTAGCGGGCATCAATGAGCAGTTCTTC. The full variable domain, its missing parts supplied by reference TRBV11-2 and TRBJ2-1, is EAGVAQSPRYKIIEKRQSVAFWCNPISGHATLYWYQQILGQGPKLLIQFQNNGVVDDSQLPKDRFSAERLKGVDSTLKIQPAKLEDSAVYLCASSESLAGINEQFFGPGTRLTVL.

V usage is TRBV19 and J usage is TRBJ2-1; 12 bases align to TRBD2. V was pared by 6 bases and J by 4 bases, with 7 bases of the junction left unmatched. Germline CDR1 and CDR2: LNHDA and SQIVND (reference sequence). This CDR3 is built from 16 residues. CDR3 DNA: TGTGCCAGTAGCGAGACTAGCGGGAGTCCGTACAATGAGCAGTTCTTC. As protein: CASSETSGSPYNEQFF.

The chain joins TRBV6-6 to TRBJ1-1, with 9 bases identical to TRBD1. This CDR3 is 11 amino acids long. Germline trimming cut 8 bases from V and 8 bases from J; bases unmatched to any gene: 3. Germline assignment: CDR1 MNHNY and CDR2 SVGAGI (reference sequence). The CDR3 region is CASGGTGEAFF. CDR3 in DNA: TGTGCCAGCGGGGGGACAGGGGAAGCTTTCTTT.

CDR3 protein: CASSSGLFQGATWYEQYF. Written as DNA, the CDR3 is TGTGCCAGCAGTTCGGGTTTATTTCAGGGGGCTACGTGGTACGAGCAGTACTTC. The chain carries TRBV28 and TRBJ2-7; 8 bases map to TRBD1. Unmatched junction bases numbered 18, after V lost 4 bases and J lost 4 bases. Germline CDR1 and CDR2: MDHEN and SYDVKM. There are 18 residues in the CDR3.

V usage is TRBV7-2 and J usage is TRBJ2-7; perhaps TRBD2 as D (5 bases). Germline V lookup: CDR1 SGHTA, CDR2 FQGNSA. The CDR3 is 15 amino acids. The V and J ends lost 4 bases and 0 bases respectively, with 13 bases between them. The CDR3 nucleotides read TGTGCCAGCAGCTCAGGACTGCTGGACTCCTACGAGCAGTACTTC. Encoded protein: CASSSGLLDSYEQYF.

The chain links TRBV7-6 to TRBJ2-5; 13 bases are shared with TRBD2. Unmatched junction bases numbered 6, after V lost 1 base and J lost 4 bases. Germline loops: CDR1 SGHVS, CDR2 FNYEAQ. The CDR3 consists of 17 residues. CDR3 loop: CASSLGTSGRLGETQYF. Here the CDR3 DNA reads TGTGCCAGCAGCTTAGGGACTAGCGGGAGATTAGGAGAGACCCAGTACTTC.

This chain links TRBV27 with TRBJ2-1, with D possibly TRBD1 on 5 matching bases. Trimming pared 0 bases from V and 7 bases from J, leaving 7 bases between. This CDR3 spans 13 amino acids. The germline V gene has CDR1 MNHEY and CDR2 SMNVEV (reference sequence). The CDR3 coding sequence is TGTGCCAGCAGTTTATCACCAGGGAATGAGCAGTTCTTC. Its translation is CASSLSPGNEQFF.

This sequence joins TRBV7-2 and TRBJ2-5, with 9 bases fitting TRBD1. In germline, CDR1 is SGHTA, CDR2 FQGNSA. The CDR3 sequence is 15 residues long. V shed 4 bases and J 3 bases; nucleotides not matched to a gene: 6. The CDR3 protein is CASSSPDRGEETQYF. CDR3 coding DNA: TGTGCCAGCAGCTCGCCGGACAGGGGAGAAGAGACCCAGTACTTC.

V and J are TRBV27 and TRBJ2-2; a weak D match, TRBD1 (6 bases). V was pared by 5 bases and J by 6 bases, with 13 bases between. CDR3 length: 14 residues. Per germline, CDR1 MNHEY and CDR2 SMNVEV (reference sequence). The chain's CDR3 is CASSPRQVSGELFF. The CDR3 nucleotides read TGTGCCAGCAGTCCGCGACAGGTGTCCGGGGAGCTGTTTTTT.

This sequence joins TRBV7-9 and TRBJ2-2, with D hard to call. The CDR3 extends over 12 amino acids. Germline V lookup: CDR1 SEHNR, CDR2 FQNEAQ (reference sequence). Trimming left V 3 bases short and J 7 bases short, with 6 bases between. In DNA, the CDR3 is TGTGCCAGCAGCTTCGACAACGGGGAGCTGTTTTTT. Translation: CASSFDNGELFF.

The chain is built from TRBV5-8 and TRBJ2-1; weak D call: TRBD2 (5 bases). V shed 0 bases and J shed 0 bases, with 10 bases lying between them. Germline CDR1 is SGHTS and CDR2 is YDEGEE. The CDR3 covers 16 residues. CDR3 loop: CASSLEIAFSYNEQFF. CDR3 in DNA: TGTGCCAGCAGCTTGGAAATAGCGTTCTCCTACAATGAGCAGTTCTTC.

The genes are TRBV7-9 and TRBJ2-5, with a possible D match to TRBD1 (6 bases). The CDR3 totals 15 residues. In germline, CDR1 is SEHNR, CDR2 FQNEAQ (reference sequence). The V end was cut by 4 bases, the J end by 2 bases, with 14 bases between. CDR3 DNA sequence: TGTGCCAGCAGCTGGCCGAGACAGGAGCAAGAGACCCAGTACTTC. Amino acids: CASSWPRQEQETQYF.

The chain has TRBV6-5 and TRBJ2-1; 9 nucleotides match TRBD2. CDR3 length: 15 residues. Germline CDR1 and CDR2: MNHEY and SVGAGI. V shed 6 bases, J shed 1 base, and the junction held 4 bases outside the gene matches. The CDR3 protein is CASRLAGLSYNEQFF. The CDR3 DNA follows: TGTGCCAGCAGGCTAGCGGGACTATCCTACAATGAGCAGTTCTTC.

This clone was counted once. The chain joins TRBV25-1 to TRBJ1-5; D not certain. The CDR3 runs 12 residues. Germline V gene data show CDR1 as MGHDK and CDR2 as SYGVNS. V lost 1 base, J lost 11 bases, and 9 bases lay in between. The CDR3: CASSESSGSQHF. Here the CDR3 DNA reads TGTGCCAGCAGTGAATCGTCGGGTTCCCAGCATTTT.